Following are 10 T cell receptor beta chains from one sample sequenced in a study of T cells after yellow fever vaccination. MiXCR, applied by TCRdb to the 5' RACE reads, yields one record per CDR3 protein. This table holds some 220,000 distinct CDR3 sequences, 3% to 3.5% found once. The source material was CD4+ T cells sorted from PBMCs, sampled 10 days after the yellow fever booster vaccination. These receptors came from a man aged 18-30 years who received the YFV17D yellow fever vaccine.

This clonotype was seen many times. The chain recombines TRBV29-1 with TRBJ2-3, with 10 bases matching TRBD2. Per the germline V gene, CDR1 is SQVTM and CDR2 is ANQGSEA. This CDR3 has 13 residues. After removal of 7 bases from V and 3 bases from J, the junction contained 4 bases not matched to a gene. The CDR3 DNA follows: TGCAGCGCAAGCGGGGGGGCAACAGATACGCAGTATTTT. Its protein product is CSASGGATDTQYF.

This clonotype has at least ten counts. J is TRBJ2-1 and V is TRBV6-2 or TRBV6-3, with 7 bases fitting TRBD2. CDR1 is MNHEY and CDR2 is SVGEGT in the germline V gene. J gave up 9 bases and V 7 bases, and 15 bases lay outside the gene matches. This CDR3 comprises 15 residues. CDR3 in DNA: TGTGCCAGCACCTACGGGGAGGGTGGGATATCTGAGCAGTTCTTC. Translated: CASTYGEGGISEQFF.

At least ten counts were recorded for this clonotype. The chain carries TRBV7-6 and TRBJ2-5; 11 bases fit TRBD2. This CDR3 spans 18 amino acids. V shed 0 bases and J 2 bases; nucleotides not matched to a gene: 8. Per the germline V gene, CDR1 is SGHVS and CDR2 is FNYEAQ. CDR3 sequence (DNA): TGTGCCAGCAGCTTAGCCTCTAGCGGGGGGCCGAAGCAAGAGACCCAGTACTTC. Translation gives CASSLASSGGPKQETQYF.

This clonotype was observed a handful of times. The rearrangement joins TRBV5-1 to TRBJ1-2; a possible D gene is TRBD1 (5 bases). The CDR3 runs 15 residues. V was pared by 2 bases and J by 7 bases, with 18 bases between. Germline lookup yields CDR1 SGHRS and CDR2 YFSETQ. The CDR3 bases are TGCGCCAGCAGCTTCGAGGGGTTGGGGTCTGGTGGCTACACCTTC. Translation gives CASSFEGLGSGGYTF. Filled out from reference TRBV5-1 and TRBJ1-2, the complete variable domain reads KAGVTQTPRYLIKTRGQQVTLSCSPISGHRSVSWYQQTPGQGLQFLFEYFSETQRNKGNFPGRFSGRQFSNSRSEMNVSTLELGDSALYLCASSFEGLGSGGYTFGSGTRLTVV.

This clonotype was counted at least ten times. The genes are TRBV11-2 and TRBJ2-3; TRBD2 matches 8 bases. The CDR3 runs 17 residues. Trimming took 5 bases from V and 0 from J; bases not matched to a gene: 10. Germline-derived CDR1 and CDR2 are SGHAT and FQNNGV. The CDR3 coding sequence is TGTGCCAGCAGCCCCAGTGGCGAGCGGGGGAGCACAGATACGCAGTATTTT. Translation: CASSPSGERGSTDTQYF. The whole variable domain, remainder taken from reference TRBV11-2 and TRBJ2-3, is EAGVAQSPRYKIIEKRQSVAFWCNPISGHATLYWYQQILGQGPKLLIQFQNNGVVDDSQLPKDRFSAERLKGVDSTLKIQPAKLEDSAVYLCASSPSGERGSTDTQYFGPGTRLTVL.

This clonotype appeared many times. The V and J genes are TRBV29-1 and TRBJ1-1; tentatively, D is TRBD1 (5 bases). V gave up 6 bases and J gave up 0 bases, with 17 bases separating them. The germline V gene encodes CDR1 SQVTM and CDR2 ANQGSEA. This CDR3 region has 15 residues. CDR3: CSVGTGWGMNTEAFF. CDR3 nucleotides: TGCAGCGTAGGAACAGGTTGGGGCATGAACACTGAAGCTTTCTTT.

The V and J genes are TRBV7-2 and TRBJ2-7; the match to TRBD1 covers 7 bases. Trimming cost V 4 bases and J 6 bases; bases outside gene matches: 9. This CDR3 region has 14 residues. Germline V gene data show CDR1 as SGHTA and CDR2 as FQGNSA. CDR3 coding DNA: TGTGCCAGCAGCTCGAGACAGGGTAGAGGCGAGCAGTACTTC. It encodes CASSSRQGRGEQYF.

Many counts were recorded for this clonotype. The rearrangement uses TRBV10-3 and TRBJ1-2; tentatively, D is TRBD1 (6 bases). The germline V gene encodes CDR1 ENHRY and CDR2 SYGVKD. The CDR3 is made up of 14 amino acids. The V gene lost 3 bases and the J gene lost 2 bases, with 10 bases spanning the gap. CDR3 in DNA: TGTGCCATCAGTGACGGGGGCATGAACTATGGCTACACCTTC. As protein: CAISDGGMNYGYTF.

This clonotype came up many times. The V and J genes are TRBV29-1 and TRBJ1-1, with D perhaps matching TRBD1 (6 bases). Germline lookup yields CDR1 SQVTM and CDR2 ANQGSEA. Trimming took 4 bases from V and 5 from J, leaving 14 bases between them. The length of the CDR3 is 13 residues. DNA for the CDR3: TGCAGCGTTGGTAACAGGGCGAGGACTGAAGCTTTCTTT. Protein sequence: CSVGNRARTEAFF.

CDR3 in amino acids: CASSHGDTSSREQYV. DNA of the CDR3: TGCGCCAGCAGCCACGGAGACACCTCCTCTCGCGAGCAGTACGTC. This chain links TRBV4-3 with TRBJ2-7; no firm D call. V was clipped by 3 bases and J by 6 bases, with 18 bases between them. CDR1 and CDR2 from the germline V gene are LGHNA and YSLEER. CDR3 length equals 15 residues.